Listed here are 11 T cell receptor beta chains from one sample, sequenced in a study of T cells in Graves' hyperthyroidism and ophthalmopathy. Template material for amplifying TCR beta CDR3 regions consisted of RNA transcripts. Researchers ran a first-round RT-PCR on the TCR CDR3 using the HTBI primer set. TCRdb re-called the multiplex PCR reads through MiXCR, storing one row per CDR3 protein. The sample lists 600,000 or so distinct CDR3 sequences, about a sixth occurring once. Sequenced material: blood. These receptors were collected from a young woman with Graves' hyperthyroidism.

The rearrangement joins TRBV4-3 to TRBJ2-7; TRBD2 aligns across 7 bases. CDR1 and CDR2 from the germline V gene are LGHNA and YSLEER. The CDR3 spans 15 residues. Unmatched junction bases numbered 5, after V lost 0 bases and J lost 3 bases. The DNA of the CDR3 is TGCGCCAGCAGCCAAGAGGCAGCGGGGAGCTACGAGCAGTACTTC. Residues: CASSQEAAGSYEQYF.

In its sample, this clonotype was seen many times. V usage is TRBV12-3 or TRBV12-4 and J usage is TRBJ2-5; possibly TRBD1 for D (5 bases). The CDR3 is made up of 15 amino acids. Trimming left V 3 bases short and J 1 base short, with 12 bases between. The CDR3 DNA follows: TGTGCCAGCAGTTTTCTACCGGACATCCAAGAGACCCAGTACTTC. Protein product: CASSFLPDIQETQYF.

In the case of this clonotype: A read error is possible here, since a much larger clone lies one base away. The gene calls are TRBV28 and TRBJ2-1; TRBD2 might be the D (6 bases). Matching the DNA end better, TRBJ2-7 makes the J call doubtful. The germline gives CDR1 MDHEN, CDR2 SYDVKM. The CDR3 totals 17 residues. The CDR3 here is CASSPHWRGSSYNEQYF. The CDR3 nucleotides are TGTGCCAGCAGTCCACATTGGCGGGGAAGCTCCTACAATGAGCAGTACTTC.

This clonotype has more than one count but fewer than ten. The chain uses TRBV28 and TRBJ2-1; D perhaps matches TRBD1 (6 bases). Between the trimmed V and J ends, which lost 2 bases and 8 bases, there was a span of 10 bases. This CDR3 is 13 amino acids long. CDR1 MDHEN and CDR2 SYDVKM come from the germline V gene. The CDR3: CASSLTGMHEQFF. CDR3 bases: TGTGCCAGCAGTTTAACAGGGATGCATGAGCAGTTCTTC. Variable domain in full (rest from reference TRBV28 and TRBJ2-1): DVKVTQSSRYLVKRTGEKVFLECVQDMDHENMFWYRQDPGLGLRLIYFSYDVKMKEKGDIPEGYSVSREKKERFSLILESASTNQTSMYLCASSLTGMHEQFFGPGTRLTVL.

V and J are TRBV9 and TRBJ2-5; D is perhaps TRBD1 (5 bases). Germline-derived CDR1 and CDR2 are SGDLS and YYNGEE. There are 16 residues in the CDR3. The V and J ends lost 4 bases and 2 bases respectively, with 18 bases between them. The CDR3 nucleotides read TGTGCCAGCAGCCCGGCATCAGGGCTTCCGCAAGAGACCCAGTACTTC. It yields the protein CASSPASGLPQETQYF.

This clonotype was seen repeatedly, ten times or more. The rearrangement uses TRBV12-3 or TRBV12-4 and TRBJ2-1, with 8 bases that match TRBD2. V shed 6 bases and J 5 bases; nucleotides not matched to a gene: 12. The CDR3 is 16 residues long. The CDR3: CASSPSGLAHNNEQFF. The CDR3 nucleotides are TGTGCCAGCAGCCCCTCCGGACTAGCCCATAACAATGAGCAGTTCTTC.

The chain has TRBV4-3 and TRBJ1-4; no firm D call. Trimming shortened V by 0 bases and J by 7 bases, and 9 bases separated the two germline ends. The CDR3 length is 14 residues. Germline V lookup: CDR1 LGHNA, CDR2 YSLEER. The CDR3 DNA is TGCGCCAGCAGCCAAGACCGTTACAGTGAAAAACTGTTTTTT. It translates to CASSQDRYSEKLFF.

This clonotype turned up a few times. The chain links TRBV7-2 to TRBJ2-2; no clear D. V was pared by 2 bases and J by 1 base, with 8 bases between. This CDR3 is 15 amino acids long. Germline CDR1 and CDR2: SGHTA and FQGNSA. Written as DNA, the CDR3 is TGTGCCAGCAGCTTACCCAGCGAGAACACCGGGGAGCTGTTTTTT. Its protein product is CASSLPSENTGELFF.

This clonotype was recorded at least ten times. The rearrangement links TRBV27 to TRBJ1-1, with D maybe TRBD1 (6 bases). Germline assignment: CDR1 MNHEY and CDR2 SMNVEV (reference sequence). This CDR3 spans 16 amino acids. V dropped 1 base and J dropped 3 bases, with 15 bases sitting between them. CDR3 DNA: TGTGCCAGCAGTTTATTCAGCAGGGGCGGGGACACTGAAGCTTTCTTT. Translation: CASSLFSRGGDTEAFF.

This clonotype was found many times. The chain joins TRBV11-2 to TRBJ2-5, with a possible D match to TRBD2 (6 bases). Per germline, CDR1 SGHAT and CDR2 FQNNGV. V was cut by 3 bases and J by 1 base, with 9 bases left in between. This CDR3 contains 14 residues. CDR3 amino acids: CASSLEGFQETQYF. In DNA, the CDR3 is TGTGCCAGCAGCTTGGAGGGGTTCCAAGAGACCCAGTACTTC. The full variable domain, completed using reference TRBV11-2 and TRBJ2-5, is EAGVAQSPRYKIIEKRQSVAFWCNPISGHATLYWYQQILGQGPKLLIQFQNNGVVDDSQLPKDRFSAERLKGVDSTLKIQPAKLEDSAVYLCASSLEGFQETQYFGPGTRLLVL.

In its sample, this clonotype was seen many times. The genes are TRBV20-1 and TRBJ2-5; D is tentatively TRBD1 or TRBD2 (5 bases each). Germline loops: CDR1 DFQATT, CDR2 SNEGSKA (reference sequence). The V end lost 5 bases, the J end lost 2 bases, and 15 bases lay between the germline ends. CDR3 length: 14 residues. CDR3 amino acids: CSAGPGTTQETQYF. In nucleotides, the CDR3 is TGCAGTGCTGGGCCCGGGACCACTCAAGAGACCCAGTACTTC.